This TCR beta chain was recovered during a study of cytomegalovirus exposure and HLA in healthy donors. The CDR3 covers 14 residues. With 2 bases clipped from V and 2 bases from J, the junction kept 3 bases outside the gene matches. Germline V gives CDR1 SGHTA, CDR2 FQGTGA. 60 Vbeta and 13 Jbeta primers were used in PCR. Repertoires were generated with immunoSEQ multiplex PCR, while TCRdb's copy carries only in-frame clones and drops some. The sample lists 150,000 to 200,000 clones; 80% to 85% were seen once. The clonotype was recovered from a woman between 25 and 40 years old in good health and CMV-seronegative. The specimen sequenced was PBMCs. The V and J genes are TRBV7-3 and TRBJ2-7; 7 nucleotides match TRBD1. The CDR3, as DNA: TGTGCCAGCAGCTTAGGGGACAGACCCTACGAGCAGTACTTC. Encoded protein: CASSLGDRPYEQYF.